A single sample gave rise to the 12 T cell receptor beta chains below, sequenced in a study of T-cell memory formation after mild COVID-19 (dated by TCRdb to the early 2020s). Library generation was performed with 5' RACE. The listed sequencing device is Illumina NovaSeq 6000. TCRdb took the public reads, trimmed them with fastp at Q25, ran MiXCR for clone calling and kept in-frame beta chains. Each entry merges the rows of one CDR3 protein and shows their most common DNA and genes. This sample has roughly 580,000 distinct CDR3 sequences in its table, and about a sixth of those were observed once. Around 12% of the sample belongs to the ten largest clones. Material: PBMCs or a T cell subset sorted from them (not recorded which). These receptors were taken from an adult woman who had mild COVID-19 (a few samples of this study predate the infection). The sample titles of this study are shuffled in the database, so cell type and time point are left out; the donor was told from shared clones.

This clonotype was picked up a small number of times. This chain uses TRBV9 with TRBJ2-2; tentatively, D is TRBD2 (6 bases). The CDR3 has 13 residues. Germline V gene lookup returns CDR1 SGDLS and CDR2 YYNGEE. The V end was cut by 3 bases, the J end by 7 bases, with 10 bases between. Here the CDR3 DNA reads TGTGCCAGCAGCGCCGGGGGTATCGGGGAGCTGTTTTTT. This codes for CASSAGGIGELFF.

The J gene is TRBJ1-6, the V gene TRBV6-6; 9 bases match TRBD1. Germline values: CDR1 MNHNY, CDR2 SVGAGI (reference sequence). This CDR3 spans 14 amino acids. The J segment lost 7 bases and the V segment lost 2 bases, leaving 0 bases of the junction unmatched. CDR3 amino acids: CASSYDRGNSPLHF. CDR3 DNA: TGTGCCAGCAGTTACGACAGGGGGAATTCACCCCTCCACTTT.

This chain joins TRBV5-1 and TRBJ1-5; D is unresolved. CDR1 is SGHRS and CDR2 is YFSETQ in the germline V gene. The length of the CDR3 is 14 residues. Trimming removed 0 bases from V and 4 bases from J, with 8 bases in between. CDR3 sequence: CASSLEGRNQPQHF. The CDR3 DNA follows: TGCGCCAGCAGCTTGGAAGGGAGAAATCAGCCCCAGCATTTT. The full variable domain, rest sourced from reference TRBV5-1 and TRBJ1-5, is KAGVTQTPRYLIKTRGQQVTLSCSPISGHRSVSWYQQTPGQGLQFLFEYFSETQRNKGNFPGRFSGRQFSNSRSEMNVSTLELGDSALYLCASSLEGRNQPQHFGDGTRLSIL.

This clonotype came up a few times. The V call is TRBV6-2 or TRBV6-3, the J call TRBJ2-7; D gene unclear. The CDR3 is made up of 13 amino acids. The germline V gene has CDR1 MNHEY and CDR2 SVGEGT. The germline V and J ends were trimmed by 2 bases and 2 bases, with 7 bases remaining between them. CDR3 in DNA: TGTGCCAGCAGTTACGGAAACGCCTACGAGCAGTACTTC. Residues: CASSYGNAYEQYF.

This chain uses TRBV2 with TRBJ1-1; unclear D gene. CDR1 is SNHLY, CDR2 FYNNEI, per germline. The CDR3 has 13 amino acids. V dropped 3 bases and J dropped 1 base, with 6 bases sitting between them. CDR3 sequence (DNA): TGTGCCAGCAGTGAGTGGAAGAACACTGAAGCTTTCTTT. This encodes CASSEWKNTEAFF.

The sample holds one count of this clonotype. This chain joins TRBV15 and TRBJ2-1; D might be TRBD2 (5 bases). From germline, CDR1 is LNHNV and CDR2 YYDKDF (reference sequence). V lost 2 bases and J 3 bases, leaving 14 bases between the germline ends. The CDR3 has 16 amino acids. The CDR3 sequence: CATSRPSPGSYNEQFF. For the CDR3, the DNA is TGTGCCACCAGCAGACCTAGCCCCGGAAGCTACAATGAGCAGTTCTTC.

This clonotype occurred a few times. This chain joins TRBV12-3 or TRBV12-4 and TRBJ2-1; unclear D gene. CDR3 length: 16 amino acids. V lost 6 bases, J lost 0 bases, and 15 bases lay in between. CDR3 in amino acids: CASSRRTSSSYNEQFF. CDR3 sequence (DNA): TGTGCCAGCAGCAGGCGAACGTCGAGCTCCTACAATGAGCAGTTCTTC.

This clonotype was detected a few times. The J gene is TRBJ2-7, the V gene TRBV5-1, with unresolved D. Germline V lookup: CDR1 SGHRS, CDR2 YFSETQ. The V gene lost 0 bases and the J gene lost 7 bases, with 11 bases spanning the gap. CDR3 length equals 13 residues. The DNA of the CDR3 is TGCGCCAGCAGCTTGGAAGGGATCTGGGAGCAGTACTTC. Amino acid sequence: CASSLEGIWEQYF.

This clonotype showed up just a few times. Written as DNA, the CDR3 is TGTGCCAGTAGTGCGGGGACGGGCAATGAGCAGTTCTTC. Its protein is CASSAGTGNEQFF. This chain joins TRBV19 and TRBJ2-1, with D possibly being TRBD2 (6 bases). In germline, CDR1 is LNHDA, CDR2 SQIVND (reference sequence). This CDR3 has 13 amino acids. V lost 5 bases and J lost 6, with 11 bases in between.

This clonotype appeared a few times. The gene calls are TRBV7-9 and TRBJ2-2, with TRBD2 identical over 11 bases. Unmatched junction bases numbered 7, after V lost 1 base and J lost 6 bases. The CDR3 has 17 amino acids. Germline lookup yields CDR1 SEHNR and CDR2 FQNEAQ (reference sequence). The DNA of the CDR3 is TGTGCCAGCAGCTTAGTAACTAGCGGGAGCCACGCCGGGGAGCTGTTTTTT. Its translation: CASSLVTSGSHAGELFF.

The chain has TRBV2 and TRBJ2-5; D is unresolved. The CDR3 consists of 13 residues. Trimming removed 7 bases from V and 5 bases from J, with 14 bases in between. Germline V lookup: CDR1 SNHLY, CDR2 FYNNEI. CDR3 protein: CASTGGLGETQYF. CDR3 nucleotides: TGTGCCAGCACCGGTGGTTTAGGGGAGACCCAGTACTTC.

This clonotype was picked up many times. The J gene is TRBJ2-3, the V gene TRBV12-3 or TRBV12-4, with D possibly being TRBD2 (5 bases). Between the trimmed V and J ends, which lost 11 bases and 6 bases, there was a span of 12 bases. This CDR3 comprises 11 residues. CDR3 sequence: CAAGPGDTQYF. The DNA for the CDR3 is TGTGCCGCCGGGCCGGGGGATACGCAGTATTTT.